The clone carrying this TCR beta chain appeared once. These data belong to a study of blood T cell repertoires in COVID-19. Repertoires were generated with immunoSEQ multiplex PCR, while TCRdb's copy carries only in-frame clones and drops some. The sample consists of over 200,000 clones, about 83% of them appearing once. This CDR3 contains 15 residues. The germline gives CDR1 ENHRY, CDR2 SYGVKD. Losses at the gene ends were 2 bases for V and 7 bases for J; bases not matched to a gene: 5. The chain has TRBV10-3 and TRBJ2-2; TRBD2 matches at 9 bases. This TCR was sampled from a man aged 55-75 years who had recovered from COVID-19. Sequencing used peripheral blood. CDR3 residues: CAISEGTSHGGELFF. CDR3 in DNA: TGTGCCATCAGTGAGGGGACTAGCCATGGCGGGGAGCTGTTTTTT.